The sequence of this T cell receptor (beta chain) was determined in a study of OX40 agonist ivuxolimab in advanced cancers. Study background: Hepatocellular carcinoma, melanoma, renal cell or head and neck cancer occurred in dose-escalation patients.

Blood draws occurred at baseline, cycle 4 day 1, and cycle 7 day 1. Notes on the study in general: CD8+ T cells averaged more expanded clones than CD4+.

Assay: immunoSEQ multiplex PCR; the TCRdb copy retains only in-frame clones and omits some. The sample yields under 35,000 clones, 84% seen once. This CDR3 spans 13 amino acids. V lost 2 bases and J lost 1, with 5 bases in between. Germline V gene sequence: CDR1 MGHRA, CDR2 YSYEKL. To note about this clone: Antigen: not known.

The gene calls are TRBV4-1 and TRBJ2-5, with D unresolved. Source: CD4+ or CD8+ T cells sorted from blood, taken in a trial of the OX40 agonist ivuxolimab. The sequence derives from an adult with an advanced solid tumor such as melanoma, head and neck, liver or kidney cancer. In nucleotides, the CDR3 is TGCGCCAGCAGCCAACCCCCCCAAGAGACCCAGTACTTC. Translated: CASSQPPQETQYF.